This T cell receptor (beta chain) was obtained from a study of blood T cell repertoires in COVID-19. On the study more broadly: Sample material is recorded as cDNA or gDNA derived from T cells, B-cell-depleted T cells, or PBMCs.

This CDR3 has 13 amino acids. The germline V gene encodes CDR1 LGHDT and CDR2 YNNKEL (reference sequence). Profiled with immunoSEQ multiplex PCR; TCRdb holds only in-frame clones, not every one. Among approximately 20,000 clones listed, about three quarters were seen once. Notes on this clone: One end of the junction varies from germline; a read error may be responsible.

V is TRBV3-1 (or the pseudogene TRBV3-2) and J is TRBJ2-2; 7 bases align to TRBD2. The sample was peripheral blood. The origin of this receptor is a man in his sixties with active COVID-19. Written as DNA, the CDR3 is TGTGCCAGCACCCAAAGCGGGGCCGGGGAGCTGTTTTTT. This translates into CASTQSGAGELFF.